The clone carrying this T cell receptor (beta chain) was counted a single time. These data come from a study of blood T cell repertoires in COVID-19. Overall study context: Both acute and convalescent COVID-19 samples were obtained from the United States, Italy and Spain.

This CDR3 is built from 17 residues. Germline trimming cut 7 bases from V and 1 base from J; bases unmatched to any gene: 9. The germline CDR1 and CDR2 sequences are MNHNY and SVGAGI (reference sequence). Measured with immunoSEQ multiplex PCR; TCRdb has only the in-frame clones, and not every one. The sample lists roughly 180,000 clones; roughly 84% were seen once. The sequenced material came from peripheral blood. The J gene is TRBJ2-2, the V gene TRBV6-6, with TRBD2 matching over 10 bases. This sequence originates from a woman aged 80 or over with active or convalescent COVID-19. CDR3 protein: CASTRSGTSVNTGELFF. CDR3 coding DNA: TGTGCCAGCACTAGATCCGGGACTAGCGTGAACACCGGGGAGCTGTTTTTT.